In its sample, the clone carrying this TCR beta chain was seen a few times. Its antigen remains unknown. The J segment lost 2 bases and the V segment lost 1 base, leaving 4 bases of the junction unmatched. CDR3 length equals 16 residues. Germline V gene lookup returns CDR1 SGHRS and CDR2 YFSETQ. The data were taken from a study of beta chain features in type 1 diabetes. Points from the study as a whole: In type 1 diabetes patients, VDJ junctions had fewer insertions; deletions at these junctions were more frequent. Type 1 diabetes patients had moderately but significantly shorter TCRB CDR3s in all four CD4+ subsets.

TCRB transcripts that were expressed got sequenced, as all of the isolated RNA had been reverse transcribed. Sequencing was performed with immunoSEQ multiplex PCR; in TCRdb, only in-frame clones are kept and a portion is missing. In the table there are about 140,000 clones, over 9.5% of which are singletons. The clonotype comes from a man aged 18-30 years in good health. Sequenced material: naive CD4+ T cells from blood. This chain uses TRBV5-1 with TRBJ2-3, with 10 positions matching TRBD2. This chain's CDR3 is CASSLSLAGDTDTQYF. In DNA form, the CDR3 reads TGCGCCAGCAGCTTGTCCCTAGCGGGGGACACAGATACGCAGTATTTT.